This T cell receptor (beta chain) was found in a study of vaccination and CD4 T cells after COVID-19. About the research overall: The convalescents were made up of six males and four females, two of whom were Hispanic.

With the Oncomine TCR Beta short-read assay, DNA from cultured CD4+ T cells was sequenced. One entry per CDR3 protein results from TCRdb running MiXCR on the PCR reads. The sample comprises some 18,000 distinct CDR3 sequences, about 46% of which are singletons, and approximately 6.1% rests with the top ten. Note on this clonotype: Antigen specificity is unknown.

The CDR3 contains 18 residues. Treatment defined: roughly ten-day PBMC culture with coronavirus spike peptide pools or control peptides (ViraFEST assay). The ViraFEST method relied on peptide pools to expand antigen-specific T cells, followed by TCR sequencing. The rearrangement joins TRBV21-1 to TRBJ2-7; the table assigns TRBD2, which was not confirmed against the DNA. TRBV21-1 is designated a pseudogene. The sequence derives from a human donor who had recovered from COVID-19. The sample in question was CD4+ T cells from blood, cultured in vitro, obtained after SARS-CoV-2 vaccination. The CDR3 coding sequence is TGTGCCAGCAGCAAAGCTCTTCTACTAGCGGGTTCCTCCTACGAGCAGTACTTC. Translation gives CASSKALLLAGSSYEQYF.